Below are 9 T cell receptor beta chains sequenced from a single sample in a study of T cells generated in artificial thymic organoids. TCRalpha and TCRbeta libraries were amplified separately by semi-nested PCR with TRAC or TRBC reverse primers. TCRdb reprocessed the 5' RACE reads via MiXCR and lists one record per CDR3 protein. Altogether 6,500 to 8,500 distinct CDR3 sequences are present, 20% to 30% being singletons, with the ten largest covering 3% to 3.5%. Human HSPCs were combined with MS5 stroma expressing human DLL1. Organoids were seeded with FACS-purified CD34+CD3- stem and progenitor cells depleted of residual T cells. Their antigens remain unidentified. Sequenced sample: naive CD8+ T cells grown in artificial thymic organoids from cord blood stem and progenitor cells. Subset specified: CD3+TCRalphabeta+CD8SP T cells; for blood, CD45RO-CCR7+ naive CD8+ T cells. The origin of the receptors is a human donor who gave cord blood stem cells for thymic organoid culture, a cardiac surgery patient who gave postnatal thymus, or a blood donor (not recorded which).

In its sample, this clonotype was seen once. This could be a read error, since a much larger clone is one nucleotide away. The V and J genes are TRBV12-3 or TRBV12-4 and TRBJ2-1; D might be TRBD1 (6 bases). This CDR3 comprises 17 residues. This chain's CDR3 is CASRGAGEAFGYSEQFF. The CDR3 nucleotides are TGTGCCAGCAGGGGGGCTGGGGAAGCATTCGGGTACAGTGAGCAGTTCTTC.

The genes are TRBV4-3 and TRBJ2-3; D unclear. V lost 0 bases and J lost 2, with 9 bases in between. CDR3 length: 15 amino acids. Looked up from germline, CDR1 is LGHNA and CDR2 is YSLEER. CDR3 loop: CASSQDPRPTDTQYF. CDR3 DNA sequence: TGCGCCAGCAGCCAAGATCCGAGACCCACAGATACGCAGTATTTT.

As to this clonotype: A much larger clone lies a single base off, so this may be a read error. The rearrangement joins TRBV11-2 to TRBJ2-5; a weak D match, TRBD1 (5 bases). Germline lookup yields CDR1 SGHAT and CDR2 FQNNGV. The CDR3 has 12 residues. CDR3 DNA: TGTGCCCGCAGCTTAGATGTAGGGGCCCAGTACTTC. Protein sequence: CARSLDVGAQYF.

In its sample, this clonotype was seen a few times. This chain uses TRBV12-3 or TRBV12-4 with TRBJ1-2; TRBD1 aligns across 7 bases. V trimming: 2 bases; J trimming: 5 bases; junction bases outside the gene matches: 8. This CDR3 comprises 15 residues. The CDR3 bases are TGTGCCAGCAGTTTACCCTGGACAGGCGGGTATGGCTACACCTTC. It encodes CASSLPWTGGYGYTF.

A note on this clonotype: An end of the junction differs from the germline gene, which may be a read error. The chain joins TRBV7-9 to TRBJ2-7; D might be TRBD1 or TRBD2, each matching 7 bases. Per the germline V gene, CDR1 is SEHNR and CDR2 is FQNEAQ (reference sequence). This CDR3 region has 15 residues. The CDR3 coding sequence is TGTGTCAGCAGCTTAGCGGGCAGGGGGGGATACGAGCAGTACTTC. Translating gives CVSSLAGRGGYEQYF.

The gene calls are TRBV4-3 and TRBJ2-7, with D possibly matching TRBD2 (5 bases). The CDR3 is 16 residues long. Germline V gives CDR1 LGHNA, CDR2 YSLEER. Trimming shortened V by 4 bases and J by 0 bases, and 16 bases separated the two germline ends. CDR3 sequence reads: CASSRCAGSSSYEQYF. The CDR3 nucleotides read TGCGCCAGCAGCCGCTGCGCGGGCTCGAGCTCCTACGAGCAGTACTTC.

This chain uses TRBV5-1 with TRBJ2-7; the D gene is possibly TRBD2 (5 bases). Germline V gene lookup returns CDR1 SGHRS and CDR2 YFSETQ. The CDR3 sequence is 14 residues long. Trimming took 2 bases from V and 3 from J, leaving 12 bases between them. In DNA form, the CDR3 reads TGCGCCAGCAGCTTCGGGGTCATCCACTACGAGCAGTACTTC. Protein sequence: CASSFGVIHYEQYF.

This clonotype turned up a few times. The chain uses TRBV5-5 and TRBJ2-6; maybe TRBD1 (5 bases). Trimming left V 5 bases short and J 0 bases short, with 15 bases between. This CDR3 region has 17 residues. The germline V gene encodes CDR1 SGHKS and CDR2 YYEKEE (reference sequence). CDR3 in amino acids: CASSFVRVYSGANVLTF. CDR3 bases: TGTGCCAGCAGTTTTGTCAGGGTTTACTCTGGGGCCAACGTCCTGACTTTC.

The chain couples TRBV4-3 to TRBJ2-3; 8 nucleotides line up with TRBD2. The CDR3 is 17 amino acids. CDR1 and CDR2 (germline): LGHNA, YSLEER. J lost 5 bases, V lost 0 bases, and 10 bases had no gene match. In DNA, the CDR3 is TGCGCCAGCAGCCAAGATCCCTTAGCGGGGCGGGGAGATACGCAGTATTTT. This sequence encodes CASSQDPLAGRGDTQYF.